This T cell receptor beta chain was captured by sequencing in a study of T cell responses to AZD1222 COVID-19 vaccine. Libraries were prepared by immunoSEQ multiplex PCR; TCRdb keeps only in-frame clonotypes and omits some of them. The sample shows some 120,000 clones, about 86% of them seen only once. The CDR3 length is 12 residues. V was trimmed by 7 bases and J by 5 bases, leaving 9 bases between them. Germline V lookup: CDR1 SGDLS, CDR2 YYNGEE. This clone was seen a single time. Its antigen is unidentified. Broader study findings: The breadth and depth of Spike-specific TCRs increased once two AZD1222 doses had been given. Seropositive status at baseline applied to only six AZD1222 recipients.

Sequenced material: peripheral blood, taken on day 0 of AZD1222 vaccination. The receptor was derived from an adult in good health. The V gene is TRBV9, the J gene TRBJ1-4, with a weak D call TRBD1 (5 bases). The CDR3 protein is CASGRGNEKLFF. Written as DNA, the CDR3 is TGTGCCAGCGGGAGGGGCAATGAAAAACTGTTTTTT.